This T cell receptor beta chain was identified in a study of blood T cell repertoires in COVID-19. Across the study: T cells, B-cell-depleted T cells, or PBMCs provided the cDNA or gDNA that served as material.

The table lists this clone with a count of one. The protocol was immunoSEQ multiplex PCR, while the TCRdb copy is restricted to in-frame clones and leaves out a portion. The repertoire includes some 150,000 clones, roughly 87% of them detected once, and over 0.85% sits in the top ten. The CDR3 spans 13 residues. V was shortened by 3 bases and J by 6 bases, with 9 bases between the two germline ends. The chain has TRBV12-3 or TRBV12-4 and TRBJ2-1, with D hard to call. The clonotype was recovered from a woman between 45 and 65 years old with acute or convalescent COVID-19. Material for sequencing was peripheral blood. CDR3 coding DNA: TGTGCCAGCAGTTTGAGAAGCCCCAATGAGCAGTTCTTC. Its translation is CASSLRSPNEQFF.